The 28 T cell receptor beta chains below all came from one sample that was sequenced in a study of T cell responses to AZD1222 COVID-19 vaccine. The method was immunoSEQ multiplex PCR; TCRdb's version includes in-frame clones alone and lacks a portion of them. The profile shows 90,000 to 100,000 clones, 88% of them singletons. Sequences were derived from peripheral blood, sampled 28 days after the second AZD1222 dose. These receptors originate from an adult who received the AZD1222 COVID-19 vaccine.

Only a few counts were recorded for this clone. The chain employs TRBV7-2 and TRBJ2-2; D may be TRBD1 or TRBD2 (5 bases each). This CDR3 region has 16 residues. CDR1 and CDR2 (germline): SGHTA, FQGNSA. Trimming took off 5 bases at V and 5 bases at J, with 18 bases between the two ends. This CDR3 is CASSAYGTRRTGELFF. CDR3 DNA sequence: TGTGCCAGCAGCGCATATGGGACCAGGAGGACCGGGGAGCTGTTTTTT.

The chain recombines TRBV3-1 (or the pseudogene TRBV3-2) with TRBJ2-7; 9 nucleotides match TRBD2. CDR3 size: 15 residues. The J segment lost 0 bases and the V segment lost 5 bases, leaving 5 bases of the junction unmatched. Germline V gene data show CDR1 as LGHDT and CDR2 as YNNKEL (reference sequence). The CDR3 spells CASSTSGPSSYEQYF. The CDR3 coding sequence is TGTGCCAGCAGCACTAGCGGGCCGAGCTCCTACGAGCAGTACTTC.

V and J are TRBV11-3 and TRBJ2-1; D may be TRBD2 (6 bases). V was trimmed by 7 bases and J by 0 bases, leaving 10 bases between them. There are 14 residues in the CDR3. Germline V gene data show CDR1 as SGHNT and CDR2 as YENEEA. The CDR3 here is CASKRRGSYNEQFF. The CDR3, as DNA: TGTGCCAGCAAGAGGCGGGGCTCCTACAATGAGCAGTTCTTC.

This chain uses TRBV6-5 with TRBJ2-6, with D perhaps matching TRBD1 (6 bases). The germline V gene has CDR1 MNHEY and CDR2 SVGAGI. The CDR3 has 14 amino acids. V was trimmed by 8 bases and J by 2 bases, leaving 10 bases between them. CDR3 protein: CASGYRAGANVLTF. The CDR3 DNA follows: TGTGCCAGCGGGTACAGGGCTGGGGCCAACGTCCTGACTTTC.

A remark on this clone: One end of the junction varies from germline; a read error may be responsible. J is TRBJ2-4 and V is TRBV4-2; D is possibly TRBD1 or TRBD2 (5 bases each). Germline CDR1 is LGHNA and CDR2 is YNFKEQ. The CDR3 length is 13 residues. CDR3 coding DNA: TGTGCCAGCAGCCAAGATCCCGATGGGGGATGGAACTTC. This encodes CASSQDPDGGWNF.

The chain combines TRBV18 with TRBJ2-7; 7 positions agree with TRBD1. The CDR3 has 15 residues. Germline V lookup: CDR1 KGHSH, CDR2 LQKENI. The V and J ends lost 0 bases and 0 bases, in that order; junction bases with no gene match: 2. The CDR3 protein is CASSPPQGYSYEQYF. The CDR3 bases are TGTGCCAGCTCACCACCACAGGGGTACTCCTACGAGCAGTACTTC.

The CDR3 sequence is CASRVAGSYEQYF. The CDR3 bases are TGTGCCAGCCGCGTGGCGGGATCCTACGAGCAGTACTTC. V is TRBV28 and J is TRBJ2-7; weak D call: TRBD2 (6 bases). Trimming shortened V by 8 bases and J by 1 base, and 12 bases separated the two germline ends. Per germline, CDR1 MDHEN and CDR2 SYDVKM. The CDR3 has 13 amino acids.

V gene TRBV11-2 combines with J gene TRBJ2-1; 13 bases agree with TRBD2. Per the germline V gene, CDR1 is SGHAT and CDR2 is FQNNGV. Germline trimming cut 1 base from V and 8 bases from J; bases unmatched to any gene: 8. CDR3 length: 17 amino acids. The CDR3 region has the DNA TGTGCCAGCAGCTTAGTTGTGACTAGCGGGAGGATGCATGAGCAGTTCTTC. Its translation is CASSLVVTSGRMHEQFF.

This clone was seen a single time. The chain carries TRBV2 and TRBJ2-1; 9 bases map to TRBD1. The germline V gene encodes CDR1 SNHLY and CDR2 FYNNEI. CDR3 length: 14 amino acids. V shed 6 bases, J shed 9 bases, and the junction held 9 bases outside the gene matches. As DNA, the CDR3 is TGTGCCAGCAGCCCGGGACAGGGATATGGTGAGCAGTTCTTC. Translation: CASSPGQGYGEQFF.

The chain recombines TRBV5-1 with TRBJ1-6; no firm D call. Germline CDR1 and CDR2: SGHRS and YFSETQ. CDR3 length: 14 amino acids. V lost 2 bases and J 10 bases, leaving 13 bases between the germline ends. This CDR3 is CASSFGGENSPLHF. CDR3 coding DNA: TGCGCCAGCAGCTTTGGCGGGGAGAACTCACCCCTCCACTTT.

The chain joins TRBV7-9 to TRBJ1-2; D remains unclear. CDR1 is SEHNR, CDR2 FQNEAQ, per germline (reference sequence). The V and J ends lost 1 base and 7 bases respectively, with 7 bases between them. The CDR3 runs to 12 residues. CDR3 amino acids: CASSLELGGYTF. In DNA, the CDR3 is TGTGCCAGCAGCTTAGAGTTGGGTGGCTACACCTTC.

V is TRBV19 and J is TRBJ1-3; D ambiguous. CDR1 is LNHDA and CDR2 is SQIVND in the germline V gene (reference sequence). V lost 6 bases and J lost 4, with 7 bases in between. CDR3 length: 12 residues. CDR3 in amino acids: CASSPQGNTIYF. The CDR3, as DNA: TGTGCCAGTAGCCCCCAGGGAAACACCATATATTTT.

The rearrangement links TRBV9 to TRBJ1-4; no clear D gene. Trimming shortened V by 3 bases and J by 2 bases, and 11 bases separated the two germline ends. This CDR3 has 15 amino acids. Germline V CDR1 and CDR2: SGDLS, YYNGEE. The CDR3 reads CASSATGSTNEKLFF. DNA for the CDR3: TGTGCCAGCAGCGCCACCGGGAGTACTAATGAAAAACTGTTTTTT.

The rearrangement links TRBV5-4 to TRBJ2-2; 12 positions match TRBD1. J gave up 1 base and V 5 bases, and 9 bases lay outside the gene matches. There are 18 residues in the CDR3. Germline CDR1 reads SGHNT; CDR2 reads YYREEE (reference sequence). The CDR3 sequence: CASSSGDRGPQNTGELFF. The CDR3 region has the DNA TGTGCCAGCAGTTCTGGGGACAGGGGGCCACAGAACACCGGGGAGCTGTTTTTT.

The chain employs TRBV12-3 or TRBV12-4 and TRBJ2-7, with D perhaps TRBD1 or TRBD2 (5 bases each). V lost 5 bases and J lost 13, with 15 bases in between. The CDR3 extends over 11 amino acids. CDR3: CASSTGLGRYF. Written as DNA, the CDR3 is TGTGCCAGCAGTACGGGGCTGGGCCGTTACTTC.

The J gene is TRBJ1-1, the V gene TRBV6-5, with D hard to call. This CDR3 has 13 amino acids. V was trimmed by 6 bases and J by 0 bases, leaving 8 bases between them. Germline CDR1 reads MNHEY; CDR2 reads SVGAGI. Here the CDR3 reads CASRTGVNTEAFF. The CDR3 DNA reads as TGTGCCAGCAGGACCGGGGTGAACACTGAAGCTTTCTTT.

For the CDR3, the DNA is TGCGCCAGCAGCTTGGGTCAGGGGATGGAGACCCAGTACTTC. This encodes CASSLGQGMETQYF. The rearrangement uses TRBV5-1 and TRBJ2-5, with TRBD1 as a possible D gene (6 bases). The germline V and J ends were trimmed by 0 bases and 5 bases, with 11 bases remaining between them. The CDR3 has 14 residues. Germline lookup yields CDR1 SGHRS and CDR2 YFSETQ. Drawing the rest from reference TRBV5-1 and TRBJ2-5, the complete variable domain is KAGVTQTPRYLIKTRGQQVTLSCSPISGHRSVSWYQQTPGQGLQFLFEYFSETQRNKGNFPGRFSGRQFSNSRSEMNVSTLELGDSALYLCASSLGQGMETQYFGPGTRLLVL.

The chain uses TRBV10-3 and TRBJ2-1; 9 bases map to TRBD2. Germline values: CDR1 ENHRY, CDR2 SYGVKD. This CDR3 has 19 amino acids. V lost 1 base and J lost 0; bases outside the gene matches: 10. This CDR3 is CAISEYVTSGTRSYNEQFF. The CDR3 DNA is TGTGCCATCAGTGAGTATGTGACTAGCGGCACCCGCTCCTACAATGAGCAGTTCTTC.

The V gene is TRBV16, the J gene TRBJ1-4, with D perhaps TRBD1 (5 bases). This CDR3 is 13 amino acids long. V gave up 2 bases and J gave up 7 bases, with 8 bases separating them. CDR1 and CDR2 from the germline V gene are KGHSY and FQNENV. This CDR3 reads CASSQVGPEKLFF. As DNA, the CDR3 is TGTGCCAGCAGCCAAGTGGGACCTGAAAAACTGTTTTTT.

The chain joins TRBV7-9 to TRBJ2-1, with TRBD2 matching over 11 bases. Germline lookup yields CDR1 SEHNR and CDR2 FQNEAQ (reference sequence). The junction had 4 bases not matched to a gene; V was cut back by 2 bases and J by 7 bases. The CDR3 totals 15 residues. In nucleotides, the CDR3 is TGTGCCAGCAGCTTAAGAGGACTAGCGGGTAATGAGCAGTTCTTC. Amino acids: CASSLRGLAGNEQFF. The whole variable domain, remainder taken from reference TRBV7-9 and TRBJ2-1, is DTGVSQNPRHKITKRGQNVTFRCDPISEHNRLYWYRQTLGQGPEFLTYFQNEAQLEKSRLLSDRFSAERPKGSFSTLEIQRTEQGDSAMYLCASSLRGLAGNEQFFGPGTRLTVL.

V and J are TRBV7-9 and TRBJ1-2; no firm D call. The CDR3 has 12 residues. V was clipped by 8 bases and J by 3 bases, with 10 bases between them. Germline loops: CDR1 SEHNR, CDR2 FQNEAQ (reference sequence). The CDR3 bases are TGTGCCAGCTCAAGGCAGGACTATGGCTACACCTTC. Encoded protein: CASSRQDYGYTF.

The genes are TRBV3-1 (or the pseudogene TRBV3-2) and TRBJ2-2; D not resolved. V dropped 1 base and J dropped 2 bases, with 11 bases sitting between them. The CDR3 spans 16 residues. Germline V CDR1 and CDR2: LGHDT, YNNKEL (reference sequence). The CDR3 coding sequence is TGTGCCAGCAGCCAAGTTGTCAGCACCAACACCGGGGAGCTGTTTTTT. This codes for CASSQVVSTNTGELFF.

V and J are TRBV7-9 and TRBJ1-1; unclear D gene. This CDR3 contains 14 residues. Germline assignment: CDR1 SEHNR and CDR2 FQNEAQ (reference sequence). V was cut by 8 bases and J by 0 bases, with 13 bases left in between. The CDR3 coding sequence is TGTGCCAGCTTGCGCCTCCAAATGAACACTGAAGCTTTCTTT. Protein: CASLRLQMNTEAFF.

This clone was picked up one time. This rearrangement joins TRBV10-3 to TRBJ2-1; 11 nucleotides line up with TRBD2. Germline trimming cut 5 bases from V and 6 bases from J; bases unmatched to any gene: 6. CDR1 is ENHRY, CDR2 SYGVKD, per germline. The CDR3 is made up of 15 amino acids. CDR3 region: CAISFTSGRGNEQFF. CDR3 bases: TGTGCCATCAGTTTCACTAGCGGGAGAGGCAATGAGCAGTTCTTC.

The V gene is TRBV29-1, the J gene TRBJ2-5; D not certain. The CDR3 totals 11 residues. The germline V and J ends were trimmed by 3 bases and 2 bases, with 4 bases remaining between them. Per the germline V gene, CDR1 is SQVTM and CDR2 is ANQGSEA. The chain's CDR3 is CSVDSQETQYF. The CDR3 coding sequence is TGCAGCGTTGACAGTCAAGAGACCCAGTACTTC.

The J gene is TRBJ2-1, the V gene TRBV5-1; 7 positions agree with TRBD2. The CDR3 consists of 15 residues. The germline CDR1 and CDR2 sequences are SGHRS and YFSETQ. Trimming cost V 0 bases and J 4 bases; bases outside gene matches: 4. The CDR3 loop is CASSLVSGMYNEQFF. The CDR3 region has the DNA TGCGCCAGCAGCTTGGTGAGCGGGATGTACAATGAGCAGTTCTTC. Full variable domain (rest looked up from reference TRBV5-1 and TRBJ2-1): KAGVTQTPRYLIKTRGQQVTLSCSPISGHRSVSWYQQTPGQGLQFLFEYFSETQRNKGNFPGRFSGRQFSNSRSEMNVSTLELGDSALYLCASSLVSGMYNEQFFGPGTRLTVL.

CDR3: CASSVASWDGLTGELFF. In DNA form, the CDR3 reads TGTGCCAGCAGCGTAGCGTCCTGGGATGGCCTCACCGGGGAGCTGTTTTTT. The chain recombines TRBV9 with TRBJ2-2; D ambiguous. CDR1 and CDR2 from the germline V gene are SGDLS and YYNGEE. Trimming pared 0 bases from V and 4 bases from J, leaving 16 bases between. CDR3 length equals 17 residues.

This clone was picked up one time. The chain has TRBV6-6 and TRBJ1-5, with D hard to call. CDR3 length: 13 amino acids. CDR1 and CDR2 from the germline V gene are MNHNY and SVGAGI (reference sequence). Trimming shortened V by 2 bases and J by 8 bases, and 10 bases separated the two germline ends. As DNA, the CDR3 is TGTGCCAGCAGTTACACCTCAGGAGAGCCCCAGCATTTT. Protein product: CASSYTSGEPQHF.